Here is one TCR beta chain with its context. What this receptor recognizes is not known. Per-base qualities were not stored, and no clone one base away is much larger. Germline trimming: 0 bases from V, 2 bases from J; junction bases outside gene matches: 7. The germline V gene provides CDR1 MDHEN and CDR2 SYDVKM. Inclusive of the bounding cysteine and phenylalanine, the CDR3 is 16 residues long. Solely the CDR3 DNA is kept, with 48 bases framed from the first base. These data belong to a study of blood T cell repertoires in COVID-19 (dated by TCRdb to the early 2020s). Some background on the complete study: Samples from collaborators originated in the United States, Italy and Spain and spanned both the acute and convalescent phases of COVID-19. The material from the prospective study consisted of cDNA or gDNA derived from T cells, B-cell-depleted T cells, or PBMCs. The dataset comprised deeply sampled blood TCRbeta repertoires from subjects exposed to, actively infected with, or recovered from COVID-19. The repertoires were released in a freely available public database intended as a resource for research on the immune response to SARS-CoV-2. The samples were drawn from the first 160 participants of the ongoing ImmuneRACE study and from 950 to 1,500 subjects provided by 6 global collaborators. Sample metadata almost always included a de-identified subject ID, COVID-19 status, age in years and sex. Where available, HLA class I and class II types were taken from metadata supplied by the sample provider and were not determined by assay-based typing.

Each collaborating institution followed its own protocols to collect whole blood in K2EDTA tubes. For TCRbeta analysis, collaborators shipped samples in one of three forms: frozen whole blood, isolated PBMCs, or DNA extracted from either of those sample types. The immunoSEQ Assay, a bias-controlled multiplex PCR, was used to amplify TCRbeta CDR3 regions from genomic DNA. Turning to the authors' computational methods: The number of nucleated cells in each sample was estimated by amplification of reference gene primers within the assay. Sequence reads were collapsed and filtered to measure the absolute abundance of every unique TCRbeta CDR3 rearrangement. For each sample, productive Simpson clonality was calculated by taking the square root of Simpson's diversity index across productive rearrangements. The table comes from immuneACCESS by way of TCRdb, which keeps in-frame sequences with V and J called. Part of the clones is missing from these tables; in studies checked, under half for an unresolved V gene and the rest for unknown reasons. V, J and clone size were drawn from that table, and D and trimming were deduced from the DNA. This sample has 250,000 to 300,000 clones in its table, and more than 85% of those were observed once. The ten largest clonotypes hold around 4.4% of the sample.

General conclusions and limits of the study: Clinical and demographic metadata were provided uncurated, with the amount varying by source and participant.

The source material was peripheral blood. This sequence originates from a middle-aged man with acute or convalescent COVID-19. The V and J segments used are TRBV28 and TRBJ2-7; the junction holds 7 bases that match TRBD2. Here the CDR3 is given as CASSLWEERGPYEQYF. The DNA sequence is as follows: TGTGCCAGCAGTTTATGGGAGGAGCGGGGCCCCTACGAGCAGTACTTC.